Listed below are T cell receptor beta chains from one sample, sequenced in a study of OX40 agonist ivuxolimab in advanced cancers. The protocol was immunoSEQ multiplex PCR, while the TCRdb copy is restricted to in-frame clones and leaves out a portion. The top ten hold more than 9% of the sample, which has about 21,000 clones, 75% to 85% seen once. The starting material was CD4+ or CD8+ T cells sorted from blood, obtained in a trial of the OX40 agonist ivuxolimab. These receptors were collected from an adult with an advanced solid tumor such as melanoma, head and neck, liver or kidney cancer. The CDR3 runs from the conserved cysteine through the conserved F or W. A D gene is named only where the DNA matches it firmly. Size is stated for part of the rows, as once, few or many counts, or as a class when the clone is expanded.

>TRBV7-2|.|.|TRBJ2-7
CASSLRFDVGAEQYF
TGTGCCAGCAGCTTACGATTCGACGTCGGCGCCGAGCAGTACTTC
>TRBV5-1|.|.|TRBJ1-3
CASRAVDSGNTIYF
TGCGCCAGCAGGGCGGTCGACTCTGGAAACACCATATATTTT
>TRBV6-6|.|TRBD1|TRBJ2-3
CASFGQGRTDTQYF
TGTGCCAGCTTCGGACAGGGGCGGACAGATACGCAGTATTTT
>TRBV6-5|.|.|TRBJ1-4
CASSPQPAEKLFF
TGTGCCAGCAGTCCCCAACCGGCTGAAAAACTGTTTTTT
>TRBV5-1|few|TRBD1|TRBJ2-7
CASSSTGVIEQYF
TGCGCCAGCAGCTCGACAGGGGTGATCGAGCAGTACTTC
>TRBV10-1|.|TRBD1|TRBJ2-2
CASSGTGTGFLGANTGELFF
TGCGCCAGCAGTGGGACCGGGACAGGGTTCCTCGGGGCGAACACCGGGGAGCTGTTTTTT
>TRBV6-5|.|.|TRBJ2-5
CASRLGTLQETQYF
TGTGCCAGCAGACTAGGGACTTTGCAAGAGACCCAGTACTTC
>TRBV30|.|.|TRBJ2-1
CAWSQDSEQFF
TGTGCCTGGAGCCAAGACAGCGAGCAGTTCTTC
>TRBV4-2|.|TRBD1|TRBJ1-2
CASSQGTGSDGYTF
TGTGCCAGCAGCCAAGGGACAGGGTCCGATGGCTACACCTTC
>TRBV5-6|.|.|TRBJ2-6
CASTRGLTGAGTGANVLTF
TGTGCCAGCACTCGGGGATTGACAGGCGCGGGTACTGGGGCCAACGTCCTGACTTTC
>TRBV7-9|once|.|TRBJ2-1
CVSSFPPYNEQFF
TGTGTCAGCAGCTTCCCTCCCTACAATGAGCAGTTCTTC
>TRBV30|.|.|TRBJ1-2
CAWFNRDTNYGYTF
TGTGCCTGGTTCAACAGGGATACTAACTATGGCTACACCTTC
>TRBV5-1|.|TRBD1|TRBJ2-5
CASSTGQGRETQYF
TGCGCCAGCAGCACTGGACAGGGAAGAGAGACCCAGTACTTC
>TRBV5-5|.|.|TRBJ1-5
CASSLMSSDQPQHF
TGTGCCAGCAGCTTGATGAGCAGTGATCAGCCCCAGCATTTT
>TRBV5-5|.|.|TRBJ2-7
CASSSYSGRDREQYF
TGTGCCAGCAGCTCTTATTCGGGACGGGACCGCGAGCAGTACTTC
>TRBV7-2|once|.|TRBJ1-3
CASTTGVNGNTIYF
TGTGCCAGCACTACCGGTGTTAATGGAAACACCATATATTTT
>TRBV4-3|.|.|TRBJ1-2
CASSALGGNGYTF
TGCGCCAGCAGCGCTCTGGGGGGGAATGGCTACACCTTC
>TRBV7-6|.|.|TRBJ2-5
CASSLGGVFGETQYF
TGTGCCAGCAGCTTAGGGGGGGTTTTCGGGGAGACCCAGTACTTC
>TRBV30|.|TRBD2|TRBJ2-3
CAWSVYVRGGGDTQYF
TGTGCCTGGAGTGTATATGTTCGCGGGGGGGGAGATACGCAGTATTTT
>TRBV5-6|medium-sized|TRBD1|TRBJ1-2
CASSLQGVYGYTF
TGTGCCAGCAGCCTTCAGGGGGTCTATGGCTACACCTTC
>TRBV5-6|.|.|TRBJ1-5
CASSRRGVSNQPQHF
TGTGCCAGCAGCCGCCGAGGGGTTAGCAATCAGCCCCAGCATTTT
>TRBV5-6|.|.|TRBJ2-1
CASSPLTGSTYNEQFF
TGTGCCAGCAGCCCGCTAACAGGGTCCACCTACAATGAGCAGTTCTTC
>TRBV5-1|.|TRBD1|TRBJ2-7
CASREGTGVGYEQYF
TGCGCCAGCCGGGAGGGGACAGGGGTCGGATACGAGCAGTACTTC
>TRBV10-3|once|.|TRBJ1-6
CAISESQGDHSPLHF
TGTGCCATCAGTGAGTCACAAGGTGATCATTCACCCCTCCACTTT
>TRBV25-1|.|.|TRBJ2-6
CASSPPSGAGANVLTF
TGTGCCAGCAGCCCGCCGTCGGGAGCTGGGGCCAACGTCCTGACTTTC
>TRBV30|.|TRBD2|TRBJ2-7
CAWSPQGGEQYF
TGTGCCTGGAGTCCCCAGGGAGGGGAGCAGTACTTC
>TRBV5-1|.|TRBD2|TRBJ2-5
CASSFNSGGPETQYF
TGCGCCAGCAGCTTTAATAGCGGGGGCCCAGAGACCCAGTACTTC
>TRBV6-5|.|.|TRBJ2-5
CASSSLQQKETQYF
TGTGCCAGCAGTTCACTTCAACAGAAGGAGACCCAGTACTTC
>TRBV6-1|.|.|TRBJ1-4
CASSRGGEKLFF
TGTGCCAGCAGTAGAGGGGGTGAAAAACTGTTTTTT
>TRBV7-2|.|.|TRBJ2-1
CASSLFGTQGNEQFF
TGTGCCAGCAGCTTATTCGGGACACAGGGAAATGAGCAGTTCTTC
>TRBV9|.|TRBD1|TRBJ2-7
CASSVLGQGGYEQYF
TGTGCCAGCAGCGTCCTGGGACAGGGGGGATACGAGCAGTACTTC
>TRBV7-9|.|TRBD2|TRBJ2-3
CASSGPLAGVTDTQYF
TGTGCCAGCAGCGGACCACTAGCGGGGGTAACAGATACGCAGTATTTT
>TRBV5-1|.|.|TRBJ2-1
CASSLGAGSYNEQFF
TGCGCCAGCAGCTTGGGTGCAGGGTCCTACAATGAGCAGTTCTTC
>TRBV9|.|.|TRBJ2-3
CASSVEGSYTDTQYF
TGTGCCAGCAGCGTAGAAGGCTCCTACACAGATACGCAGTATTTT
>TRBV7-3|.|TRBD1|TRBJ2-2
CASSPRTGNTGELFF
TGTGCCAGCAGCCCTAGGACAGGGAACACCGGGGAGCTGTTTTTT
>TRBV30|once|.|TRBJ1-3
CAWSVVGSSGNTIYF
TGTGCCTGGAGTGTTGTAGGGAGCTCTGGAAACACCATATATTTT
>TRBV7-8|.|.|TRBJ1-5
CASSLDGRGQPQHF
TGTGCCAGCAGCTTAGACGGGAGGGGCCAGCCCCAGCATTTT
>TRBV6-5|.|.|TRBJ1-5
CASSYSYTYQPQHF
TGTGCCAGCAGTTACTCTTACACCTATCAGCCCCAGCATTTT
>TRBV7-6|.|.|TRBJ1-2
CASSSVSGHGYTF
TGTGCCAGCAGCTCCGTAAGCGGGCATGGCTACACCTTC
>TRBV6-1|once|.|TRBJ1-2
CASRLGLLDGYTF
TGTGCCAGCAGGCTTGGACTGCTAGATGGCTACACCTTC
>TRBV5-1|.|.|TRBJ1-5
CASSTVPDLRGPQHF
TGCGCCAGCAGCACGGTGCCGGACCTAAGGGGGCCCCAGCATTTT
>TRBV15|.|.|TRBJ2-1
CATHPLRGGPNNEQFF
TGTGCCACCCACCCCCTCCGCGGGGGCCCCAACAATGAGCAGTTCTTC